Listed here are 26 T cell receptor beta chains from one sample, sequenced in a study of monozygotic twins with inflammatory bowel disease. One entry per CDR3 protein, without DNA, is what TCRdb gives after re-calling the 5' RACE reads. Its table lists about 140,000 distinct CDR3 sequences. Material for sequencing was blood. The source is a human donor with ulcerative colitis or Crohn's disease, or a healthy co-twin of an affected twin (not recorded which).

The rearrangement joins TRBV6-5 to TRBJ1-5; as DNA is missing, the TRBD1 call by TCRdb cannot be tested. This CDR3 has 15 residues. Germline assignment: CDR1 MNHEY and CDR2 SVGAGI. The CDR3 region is CASRLNTGVGQPQHF.

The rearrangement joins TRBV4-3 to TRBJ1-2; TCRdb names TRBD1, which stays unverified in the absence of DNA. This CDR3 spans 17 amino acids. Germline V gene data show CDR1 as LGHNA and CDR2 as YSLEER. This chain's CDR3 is CASSQGTHRGTKDGYTF.

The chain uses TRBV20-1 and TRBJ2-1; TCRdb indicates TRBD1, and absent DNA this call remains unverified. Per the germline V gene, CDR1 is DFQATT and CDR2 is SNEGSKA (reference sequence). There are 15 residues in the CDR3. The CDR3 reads CSARKGGGGYNEQFF.

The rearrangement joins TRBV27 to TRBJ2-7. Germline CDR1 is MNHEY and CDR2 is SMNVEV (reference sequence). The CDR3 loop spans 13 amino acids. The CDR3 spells CASSLYQANEQYF.

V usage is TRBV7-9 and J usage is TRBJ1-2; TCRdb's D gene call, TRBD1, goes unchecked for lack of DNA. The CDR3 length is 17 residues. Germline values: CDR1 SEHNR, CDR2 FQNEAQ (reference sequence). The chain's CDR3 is CASSLAGGSKIGYGYTF.

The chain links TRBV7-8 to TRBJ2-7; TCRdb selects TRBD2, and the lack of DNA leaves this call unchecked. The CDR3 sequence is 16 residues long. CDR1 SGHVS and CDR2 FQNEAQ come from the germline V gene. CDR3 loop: CASNLVGGGADYEQYF.

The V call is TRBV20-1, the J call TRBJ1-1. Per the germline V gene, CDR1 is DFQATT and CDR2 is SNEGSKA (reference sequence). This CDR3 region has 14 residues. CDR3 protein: CSARGQRMNTEAFF.

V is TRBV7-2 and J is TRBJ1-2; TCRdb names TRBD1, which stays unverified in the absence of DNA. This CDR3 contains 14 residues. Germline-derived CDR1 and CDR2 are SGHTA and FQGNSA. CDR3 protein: CASSRANRQGSYTF.

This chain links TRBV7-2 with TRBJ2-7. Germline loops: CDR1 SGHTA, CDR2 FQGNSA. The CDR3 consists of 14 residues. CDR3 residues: CASSPQRGSYEQYF.

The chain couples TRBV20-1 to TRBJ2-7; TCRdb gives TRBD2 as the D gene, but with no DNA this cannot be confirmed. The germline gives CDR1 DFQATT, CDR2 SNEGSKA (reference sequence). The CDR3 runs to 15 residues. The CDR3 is CSARDQLAGPNEQYF.

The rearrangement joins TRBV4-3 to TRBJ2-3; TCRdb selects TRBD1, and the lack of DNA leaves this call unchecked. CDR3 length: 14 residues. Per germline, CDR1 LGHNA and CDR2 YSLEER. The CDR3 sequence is CASSQVKGPDTQYF.

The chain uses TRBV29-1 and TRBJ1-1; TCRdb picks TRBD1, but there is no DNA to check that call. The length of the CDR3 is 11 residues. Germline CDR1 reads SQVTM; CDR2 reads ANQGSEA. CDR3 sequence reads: CSVDRGTEAFF.

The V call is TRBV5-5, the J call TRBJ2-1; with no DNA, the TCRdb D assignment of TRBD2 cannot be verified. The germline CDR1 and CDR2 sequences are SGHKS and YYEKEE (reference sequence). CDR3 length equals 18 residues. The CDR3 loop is CASSLGLAVAYTYNEQFF.

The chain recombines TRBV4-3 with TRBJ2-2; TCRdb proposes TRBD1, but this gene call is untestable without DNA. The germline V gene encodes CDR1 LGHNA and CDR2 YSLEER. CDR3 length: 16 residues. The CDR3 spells CASSQGAGGVTGELFF.

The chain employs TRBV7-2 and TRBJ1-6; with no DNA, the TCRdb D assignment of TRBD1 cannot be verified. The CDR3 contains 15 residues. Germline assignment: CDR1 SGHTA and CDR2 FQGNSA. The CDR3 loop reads CASSLEGQTNSPLHF. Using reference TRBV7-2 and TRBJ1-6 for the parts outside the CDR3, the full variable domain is GAGVSQSPSNKVTEKGKDVELRCDPISGHTALYWYRQSLGQGLEFLIYFQGNSAPDKSGLPSDRFSAERTGGSVSTLTIQRTQQEDSAVYLCASSLEGQTNSPLHFGNGTRLTVT.

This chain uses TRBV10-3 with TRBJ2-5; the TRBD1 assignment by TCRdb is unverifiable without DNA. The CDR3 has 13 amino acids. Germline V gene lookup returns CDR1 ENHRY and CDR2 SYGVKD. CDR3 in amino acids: CAISGPPPGTQYF.

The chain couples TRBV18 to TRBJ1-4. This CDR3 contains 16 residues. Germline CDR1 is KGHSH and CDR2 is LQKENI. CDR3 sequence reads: CASSPQGTRTNEKLFF.

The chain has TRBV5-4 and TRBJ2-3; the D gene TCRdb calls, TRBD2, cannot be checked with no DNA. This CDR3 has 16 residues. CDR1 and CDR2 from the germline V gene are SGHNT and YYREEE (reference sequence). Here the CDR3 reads CASSLVPSGGTDTQYF.

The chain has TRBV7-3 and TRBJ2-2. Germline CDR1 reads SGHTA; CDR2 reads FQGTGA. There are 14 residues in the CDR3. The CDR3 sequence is CASSRTANTGELFF.

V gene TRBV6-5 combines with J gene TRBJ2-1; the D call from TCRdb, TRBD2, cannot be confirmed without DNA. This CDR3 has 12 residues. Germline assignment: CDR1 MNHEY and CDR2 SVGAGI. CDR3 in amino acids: CATREGRNEQFF.

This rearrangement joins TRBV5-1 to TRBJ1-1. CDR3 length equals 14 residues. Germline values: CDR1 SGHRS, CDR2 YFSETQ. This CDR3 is CASSLAGGRQAAFF. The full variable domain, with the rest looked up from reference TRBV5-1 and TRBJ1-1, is KAGVTQTPRYLIKTRGQQVTLSCSPISGHRSVSWYQQTPGQGLQFLFEYFSETQRNKGNFPGRFSGRQFSNSRSEMNVSTLELGDSALYLCASSLAGGRQAAFFGQGTRLTVV.

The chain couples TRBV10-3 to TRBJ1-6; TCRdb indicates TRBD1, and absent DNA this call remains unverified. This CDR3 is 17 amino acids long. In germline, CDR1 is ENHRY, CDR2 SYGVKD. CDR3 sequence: CAISESKTGTRNSPLHF.

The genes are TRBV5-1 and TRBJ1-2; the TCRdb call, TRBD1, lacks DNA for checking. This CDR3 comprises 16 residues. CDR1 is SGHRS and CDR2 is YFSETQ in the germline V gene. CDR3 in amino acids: CASSTDRGRYDDGYTF.

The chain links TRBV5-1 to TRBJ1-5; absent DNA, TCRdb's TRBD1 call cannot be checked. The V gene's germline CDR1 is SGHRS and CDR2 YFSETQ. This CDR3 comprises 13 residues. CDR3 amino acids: CASSLGADQPQHF.

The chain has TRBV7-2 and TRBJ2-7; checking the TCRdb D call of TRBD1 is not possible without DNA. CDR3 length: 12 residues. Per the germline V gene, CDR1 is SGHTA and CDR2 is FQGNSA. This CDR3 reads CASSVDSYEQYF.

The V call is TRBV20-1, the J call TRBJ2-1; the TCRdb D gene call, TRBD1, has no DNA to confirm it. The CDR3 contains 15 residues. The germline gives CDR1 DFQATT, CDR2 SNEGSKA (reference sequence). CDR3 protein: CSARSTRTPWDEQFF.